The T cell receptor beta chain described here comes from a study of technical replicates of blood from a handful of donors. TCRdb's table, derived via immunoSEQ multiplex PCR, lists solely in-frame clones and lacks some. The table lists about 83,000 clones, around nine tenths of them singletons. The V end lost 1 base, the J end lost 4 bases, and 13 bases lay between the germline ends. Germline CDR1 SGHDN, CDR2 FVKESK. This CDR3 has 15 amino acids. The origin of this receptor is a human donor in good health. The source material was T cells isolated from PBMCs. This chain connects TRBV14 to TRBJ1-2; D unclear. CDR3 nucleotide sequence: TGTGCCAGCAGCCAAGTGGGCCCGGGAGGCTATGGCTACACCTTC. Protein: CASSQVGPGGYGYTF. Variable domain in full (rest from reference TRBV14 and TRBJ1-2): EAGVTQFPSHSVIEKGQTVTLRCDPISGHDNLYWYRRVMGKEIKFLLHFVKESKQDESGMPNNRFLAERTGGTYSTLKVQPAELEDSGVYFCASSQVGPGGYGYTFGSGTRLTVV.